The 9 T cell receptor beta chains reported below all come from one sample, sequenced in a study of blood T cell repertoires in COVID-19. Only in-frame clones appear in the TCRdb table, and some are missing; sequencing was by immunoSEQ multiplex PCR. The table records 120,000 or so clones, roughly 80% of them present only once. Sequencing input: peripheral blood. These receptors were obtained from a woman in her forties or fifties with acute or convalescent COVID-19.

This clone was observed a single time. For the CDR3, the DNA is TGTGCCAGTAGTATTATGGACACAGCTAACTATGGCTACACCTTC. Its protein product is CASSIMDTANYGYTF. The V and J genes are TRBV19 and TRBJ1-2; a possible D gene is TRBD1 (5 bases). V gave up 3 bases and J gave up 0 bases, with 11 bases separating them. This CDR3 comprises 15 residues. Germline V CDR1 and CDR2: LNHDA, SQIVND (reference sequence).

This chain links TRBV3-1 (or the pseudogene TRBV3-2) with TRBJ2-7, with D tentatively TRBD1 (7 bases). V dropped 1 base and J dropped 0 bases, with 10 bases sitting between them. The CDR3 is made up of 15 amino acids. Germline V CDR1 and CDR2: LGHDT, YNNKEL (reference sequence). In DNA, the CDR3 is TGTGCCAGCAGCCAAGTCCAGGGGGGCTCCTACGAGCAGTACTTC. Translation: CASSQVQGGSYEQYF.

The rearrangement links TRBV9 to TRBJ2-6; D gene ambiguous. Looked up from germline, CDR1 is SGDLS and CDR2 is YYNGEE. The CDR3 is 15 amino acids. V dropped 4 bases and J dropped 1 base, with 9 bases sitting between them. CDR3 nucleotides: TGTGCCAGCAGCCCCACGGGTTCTGGGGCCAACGTCCTGACTTTC. It yields the protein CASSPTGSGANVLTF.

This chain uses TRBV30 with TRBJ2-4; 12 positions match TRBD2. CDR3 length: 18 amino acids. With 2 bases clipped from V and 0 bases from J, the junction kept 8 bases outside the gene matches. CDR1 is GTSNPN and CDR2 is SVGIG in the germline V gene (reference sequence). The CDR3 region is CAWSYGLAGGLAKNIQYF. The CDR3 DNA is TGTGCCTGGAGTTATGGCCTAGCGGGGGGGCTAGCCAAAAACATTCAGTACTTC.

The CDR3 sequence: CARGTGYSNQPQHF. The CDR3 coding sequence is TGCGCCAGAGGGACAGGGTATAGCAATCAGCCCCAGCATTTT. The chain recombines TRBV5-1 with TRBJ1-5; 9 nucleotides align to TRBD1. Trimming cost V 8 bases and J 0 bases; bases outside gene matches: 3. This CDR3 has 14 amino acids. Germline V lookup: CDR1 SGHRS, CDR2 YFSETQ.

V and J are TRBV5-1 and TRBJ2-7; D unresolved. Trimming stripped 1 base from V and 5 bases from J, with 4 bases between. CDR1 and CDR2 from the germline V gene are SGHRS and YFSETQ. CDR3 length equals 11 residues. CDR3 protein: CASSLSDEQYF. In nucleotides, the CDR3 is TGCGCCAGCAGCTTGTCGGACGAGCAGTACTTC.

The V gene is TRBV3-1 (or the pseudogene TRBV3-2), the J gene TRBJ1-1, with 11 positions matching TRBD1. Germline loops: CDR1 LGHDT, CDR2 YNNKEL (reference sequence). The CDR3 runs 14 residues. V was pared by 4 bases and J by 11 bases, with 9 bases of the junction left unmatched. CDR3 in DNA: TGTGCCAGCAGCCCGGGACAGGGGGGTTTTCGTGCTTTCTTT. Its translation is CASSPGQGGFRAFF.

The V and J genes are TRBV6-2 or TRBV6-3 and TRBJ1-5, with TRBD1 matching 9 bases. The V gene end was trimmed by 2 bases and the J gene end by 4 bases; junction bases not matched to a gene: 3. This CDR3 region has 15 residues. Germline CDR1 reads MNHEY; CDR2 reads SVGEGT. CDR3 nucleotides: TGTGCCAGCAGTTACGGGACAGGGCTTAATCAGCCCCAGCATTTT. Amino acids: CASSYGTGLNQPQHF.

The V call is TRBV9, the J call TRBJ1-1; unclear D gene. Between the trimmed V and J ends, which lost 3 bases and 0 bases, there was a span of 6 bases. Per germline, CDR1 SGDLS and CDR2 YYNGEE. CDR3 length: 13 amino acids. CDR3 nucleotide sequence: TGTGCCAGCAGCGCGCTAATGAACACTGAAGCTTTCTTT. Translation: CASSALMNTEAFF.